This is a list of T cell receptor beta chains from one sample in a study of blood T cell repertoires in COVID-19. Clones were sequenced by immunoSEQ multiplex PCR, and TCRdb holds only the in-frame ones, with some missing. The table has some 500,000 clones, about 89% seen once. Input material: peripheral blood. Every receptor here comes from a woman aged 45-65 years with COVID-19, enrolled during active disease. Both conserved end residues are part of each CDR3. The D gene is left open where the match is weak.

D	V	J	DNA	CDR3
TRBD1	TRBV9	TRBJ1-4	TGTGCCAGCAGCAAGGGACAGGGGGCTGAAAAACTGTTTTTT	CASSKGQGAEKLFF
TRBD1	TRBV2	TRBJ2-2	TGTGCCAGCAGTCAAGCTGGGACAGGGAACACCGGGGAGCTGTTTTTT	CASSQAGTGNTGELFF
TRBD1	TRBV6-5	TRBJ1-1	TGTGCCAGCAGCCCGGAGGGACAGGGGGCACGGGCTTTCTTT	CASSPEGQGARAFF
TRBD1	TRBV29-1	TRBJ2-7	TGCAGCGTTGAGCGTTGGACAGGGGAACCCCCTTGGGAGCAGTACTTC	CSVERWTGEPPWEQYF
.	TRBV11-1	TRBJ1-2	TGTGCCAGCAGCTTAGCGGCCAACTATGGCTACACCTTC	CASSLAANYGYTF
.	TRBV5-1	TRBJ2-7	TGCGCCAGCAGCTTGGGACAGAGTTTGCACGAGCAGTACTTC	CASSLGQSLHEQYF
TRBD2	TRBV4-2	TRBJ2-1	TGTGCCAGCAGCCAAGATAGGCGGGGGGATGGCGATGAGCAGTTCTTC	CASSQDRRGDGDEQFF
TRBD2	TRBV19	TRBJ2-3	TGTGCCAGCAATAAAAGGGGACTAGCGGGGGGGCCCGGCACAGATACGCAGTATTTT	CASNKRGLAGGPGTDTQYF
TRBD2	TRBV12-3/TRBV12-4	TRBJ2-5	TGTGCCACCCGGGGGGGACGGCGGGAGACCCAGTACTTC	CATRGGRRETQYF
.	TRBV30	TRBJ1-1	TGTGCCTGGAGCCTCGGACCACCGCAGGGCACTGAAGCTTTCTTT	CAWSLGPPQGTEAFF
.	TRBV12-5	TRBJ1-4	TGTGCTAGTGGTTTGGTACTAGGGTTTCCAAGCGAAAAACTGTTTTTT	CASGLVLGFPSEKLFF
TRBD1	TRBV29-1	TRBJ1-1	TGCAGCGGAATAGACAGGGGCGCTTTCTTT	CSGIDRGAFF
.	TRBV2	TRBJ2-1	TGTGCCAGCCGGGGCAGGGGATATTCTGAGCAGTTCTTC	CASRGRGYSEQFF